This T cell receptor (beta chain) was documented in a study of blood T cell repertoires in COVID-19. Sequenced by immunoSEQ multiplex PCR; TCRdb stores in-frame clones only, minus some. The table includes about 200,000 clones, around 85% detected once. The V gene lost 7 bases and the J gene lost 4 bases, with 12 bases spanning the gap. The germline gives CDR1 MNHEY, CDR2 SMNVEV (reference sequence). The CDR3 runs 13 residues. The J gene is TRBJ2-3, the V gene TRBV27; D may be TRBD2 (6 bases). Sequencing was done on a sample of PBMCs or T cells enriched from blood (not recorded which). The origin of this receptor is a woman aged 40 to 50 with acute COVID-19. In DNA form, the CDR3 reads TGTGCCAGCAAGCGGGCGAGCTCAGATACGCAGTATTTT. Its translation is CASKRASSDTQYF.